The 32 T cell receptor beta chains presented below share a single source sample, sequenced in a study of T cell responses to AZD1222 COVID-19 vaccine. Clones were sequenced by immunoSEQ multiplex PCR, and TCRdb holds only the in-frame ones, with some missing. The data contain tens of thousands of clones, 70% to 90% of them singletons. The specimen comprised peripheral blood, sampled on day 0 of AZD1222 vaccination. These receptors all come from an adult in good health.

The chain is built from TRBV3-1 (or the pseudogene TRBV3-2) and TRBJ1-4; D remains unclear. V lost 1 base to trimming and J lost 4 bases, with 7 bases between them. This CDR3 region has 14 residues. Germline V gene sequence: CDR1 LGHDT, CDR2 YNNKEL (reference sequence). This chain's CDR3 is CASSQAGGNEKLFF. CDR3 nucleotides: TGTGCCAGCAGCCAAGCGGGCGGTAATGAAAAACTGTTTTTT.

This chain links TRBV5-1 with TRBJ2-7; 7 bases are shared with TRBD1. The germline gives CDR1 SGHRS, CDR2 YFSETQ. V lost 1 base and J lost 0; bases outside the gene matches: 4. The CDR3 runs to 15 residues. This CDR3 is CASSLPAGGSYEQYF. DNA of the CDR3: TGCGCCAGCAGCTTGCCGGCAGGGGGCTCCTACGAGCAGTACTTC.

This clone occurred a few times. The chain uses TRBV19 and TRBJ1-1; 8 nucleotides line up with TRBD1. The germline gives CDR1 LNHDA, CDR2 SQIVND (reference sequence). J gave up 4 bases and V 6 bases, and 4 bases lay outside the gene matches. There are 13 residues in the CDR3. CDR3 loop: CASSLDRATEAFF. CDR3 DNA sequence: TGTGCCAGTAGCCTGGACAGGGCCACTGAAGCTTTCTTT.

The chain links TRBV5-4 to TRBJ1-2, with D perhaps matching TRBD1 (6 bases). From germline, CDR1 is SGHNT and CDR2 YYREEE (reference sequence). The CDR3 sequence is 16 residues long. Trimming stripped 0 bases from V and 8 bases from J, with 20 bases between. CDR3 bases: TGTGCCAGCAGCTTGGCCCCTGTACAGGGCTGGGAAGGCTACACCTTC. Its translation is CASSLAPVQGWEGYTF.

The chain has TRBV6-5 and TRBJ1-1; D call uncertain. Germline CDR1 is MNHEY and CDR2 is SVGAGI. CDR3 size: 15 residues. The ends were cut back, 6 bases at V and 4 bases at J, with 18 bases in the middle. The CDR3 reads CASRGNTAMSTEAFF. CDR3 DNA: TGTGCCAGCAGGGGGAATACGGCCATGAGCACTGAAGCTTTCTTT.

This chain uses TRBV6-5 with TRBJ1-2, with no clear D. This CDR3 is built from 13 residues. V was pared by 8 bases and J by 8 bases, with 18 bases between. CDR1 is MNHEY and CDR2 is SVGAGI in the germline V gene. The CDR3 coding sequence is TGTGCCAGCCCGAGGGAGGGATCGTTCGGCTACACCTTC. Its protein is CASPREGSFGYTF.

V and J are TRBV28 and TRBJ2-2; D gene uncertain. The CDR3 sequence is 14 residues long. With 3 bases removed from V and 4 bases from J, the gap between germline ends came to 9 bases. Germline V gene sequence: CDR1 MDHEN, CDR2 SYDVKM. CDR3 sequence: CASSFQLGTGELFF. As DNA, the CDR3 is TGTGCCAGCAGTTTTCAATTGGGCACCGGGGAGCTGTTTTTT. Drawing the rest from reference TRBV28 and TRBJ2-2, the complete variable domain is DVKVTQSSRYLVKRTGEKVFLECVQDMDHENMFWYRQDPGLGLRLIYFSYDVKMKEKGDIPEGYSVSREKKERFSLILESASTNQTSMYLCASSFQLGTGELFFGEGSRLTVL.

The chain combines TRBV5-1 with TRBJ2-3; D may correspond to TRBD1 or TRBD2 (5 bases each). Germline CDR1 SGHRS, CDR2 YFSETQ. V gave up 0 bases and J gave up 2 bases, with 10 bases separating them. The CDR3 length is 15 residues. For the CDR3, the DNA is TGCGCCAGCAGCTTGGGGGCCGGGACCACAGATACGCAGTATTTT. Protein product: CASSLGAGTTDTQYF.

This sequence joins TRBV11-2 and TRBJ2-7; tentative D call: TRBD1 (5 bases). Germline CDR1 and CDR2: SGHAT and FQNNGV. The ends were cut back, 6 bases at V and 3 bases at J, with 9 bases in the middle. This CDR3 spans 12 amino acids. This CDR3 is CASSRDSYEQYF. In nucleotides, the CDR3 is TGTGCCAGCAGTCGCGACAGCTACGAGCAGTACTTC.

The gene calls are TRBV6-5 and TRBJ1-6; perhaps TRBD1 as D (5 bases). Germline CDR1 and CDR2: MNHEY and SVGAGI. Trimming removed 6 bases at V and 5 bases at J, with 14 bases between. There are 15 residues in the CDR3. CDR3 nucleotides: TGTGCCAGCAGGGCCCCCGGACAACATAATTCACCCCTCCACTTT. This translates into CASRAPGQHNSPLHF.

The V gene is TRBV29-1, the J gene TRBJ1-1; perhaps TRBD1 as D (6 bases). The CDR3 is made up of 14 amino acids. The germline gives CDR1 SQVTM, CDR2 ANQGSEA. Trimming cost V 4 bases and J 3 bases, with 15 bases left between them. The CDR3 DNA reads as TGCAGCGTTGCCCTGACAGGTTCGGACACTGAAGCTTTCTTT. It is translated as CSVALTGSDTEAFF.

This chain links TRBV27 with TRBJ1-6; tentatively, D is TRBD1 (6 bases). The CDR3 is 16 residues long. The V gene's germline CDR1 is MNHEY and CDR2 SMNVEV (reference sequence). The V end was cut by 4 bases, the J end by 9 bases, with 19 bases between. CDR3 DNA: TGTGCCAGCAGTTACGATGGCCGGGGGGCGGCTTCACCCCTCCACTTT. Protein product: CASSYDGRGAASPLHF.

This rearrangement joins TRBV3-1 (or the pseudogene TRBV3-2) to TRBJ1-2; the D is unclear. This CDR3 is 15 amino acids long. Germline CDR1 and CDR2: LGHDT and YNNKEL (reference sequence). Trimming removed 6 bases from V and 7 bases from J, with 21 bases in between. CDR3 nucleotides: TGTGCCAGCAGAGGACCGGTTCTTGGGGAGCGTGGCTACACCTTC. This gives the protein CASRGPVLGERGYTF.

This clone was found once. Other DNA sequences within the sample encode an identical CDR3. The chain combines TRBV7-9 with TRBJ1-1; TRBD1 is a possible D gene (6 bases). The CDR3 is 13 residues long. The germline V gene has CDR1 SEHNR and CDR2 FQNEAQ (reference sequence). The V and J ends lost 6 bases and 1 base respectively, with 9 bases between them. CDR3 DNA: TGTGCCAGCAGGTTGACAGGGAACACTGAAGCTTTCTTT. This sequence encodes CASRLTGNTEAFF. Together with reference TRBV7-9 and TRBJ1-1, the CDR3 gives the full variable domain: DTGVSQNPRHKITKRGQNVTFRCDPISEHNRLYWYRQTLGQGPEFLTYFQNEAQLEKSRLLSDRFSAERPKGSFSTLEIQRTEQGDSAMYLCASRLTGNTEAFFGQGTRLTVV.

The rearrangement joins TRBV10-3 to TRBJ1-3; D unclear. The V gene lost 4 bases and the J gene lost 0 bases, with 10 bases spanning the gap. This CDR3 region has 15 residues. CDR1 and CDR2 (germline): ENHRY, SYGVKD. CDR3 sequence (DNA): TGTGCCATCAGTGGCGGACGGCTCTCTGGAAACACCATATATTTT. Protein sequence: CAISGGRLSGNTIYF.

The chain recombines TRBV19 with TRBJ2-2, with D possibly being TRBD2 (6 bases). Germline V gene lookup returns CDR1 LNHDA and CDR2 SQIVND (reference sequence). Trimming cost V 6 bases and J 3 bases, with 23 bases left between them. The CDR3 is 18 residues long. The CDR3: CASSSPVFGGSDTGELFF. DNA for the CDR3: TGTGCCAGTAGCAGCCCAGTCTTTGGAGGGTCGGACACCGGGGAGCTGTTTTTT.

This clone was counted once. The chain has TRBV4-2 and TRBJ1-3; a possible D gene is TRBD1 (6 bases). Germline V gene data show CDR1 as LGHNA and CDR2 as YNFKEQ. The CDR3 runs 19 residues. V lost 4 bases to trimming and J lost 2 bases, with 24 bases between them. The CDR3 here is CASSRGAGPASQTGNTIYF. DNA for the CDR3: TGTGCCAGCAGCCGGGGGGCCGGGCCGGCCAGCCAAACTGGAAACACCATATATTTT.

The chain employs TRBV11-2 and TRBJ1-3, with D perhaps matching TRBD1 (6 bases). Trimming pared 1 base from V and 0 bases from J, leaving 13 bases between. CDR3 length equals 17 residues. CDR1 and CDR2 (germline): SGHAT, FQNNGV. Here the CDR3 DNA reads TGTGCCAGCAGCTTAGGCCTCCGAGGGGGCTCTGGAAACACCATATATTTT. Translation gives CASSLGLRGGSGNTIYF.

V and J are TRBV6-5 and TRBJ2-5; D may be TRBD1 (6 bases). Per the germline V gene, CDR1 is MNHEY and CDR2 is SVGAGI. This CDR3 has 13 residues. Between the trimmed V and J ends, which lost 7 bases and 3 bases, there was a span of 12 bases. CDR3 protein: CASKFHREETQYF. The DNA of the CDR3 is TGTGCCAGCAAATTCCACAGGGAAGAGACCCAGTACTTC.

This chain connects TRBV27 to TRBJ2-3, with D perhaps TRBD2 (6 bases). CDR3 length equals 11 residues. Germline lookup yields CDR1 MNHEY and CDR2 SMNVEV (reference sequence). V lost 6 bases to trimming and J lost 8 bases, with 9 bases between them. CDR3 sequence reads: CASRWRGTQYF. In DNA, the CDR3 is TGTGCCAGCAGATGGAGGGGTACGCAGTATTTT.

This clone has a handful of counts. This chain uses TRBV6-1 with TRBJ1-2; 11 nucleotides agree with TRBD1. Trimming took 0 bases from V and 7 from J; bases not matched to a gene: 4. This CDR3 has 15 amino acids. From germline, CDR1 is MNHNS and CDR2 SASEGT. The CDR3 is CASSEAGQGASGYTF. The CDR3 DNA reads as TGTGCCAGCAGTGAAGCAGGACAGGGGGCTTCTGGCTACACCTTC.

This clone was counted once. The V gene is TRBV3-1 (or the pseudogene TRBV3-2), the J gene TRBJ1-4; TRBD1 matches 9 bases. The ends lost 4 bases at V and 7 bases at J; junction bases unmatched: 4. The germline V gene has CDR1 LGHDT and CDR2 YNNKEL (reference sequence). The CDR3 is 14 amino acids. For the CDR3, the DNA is TGTGCCAGCAGCCTTACAGGGGGCGGTGAAAAACTGTTTTTT. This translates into CASSLTGGGEKLFF.

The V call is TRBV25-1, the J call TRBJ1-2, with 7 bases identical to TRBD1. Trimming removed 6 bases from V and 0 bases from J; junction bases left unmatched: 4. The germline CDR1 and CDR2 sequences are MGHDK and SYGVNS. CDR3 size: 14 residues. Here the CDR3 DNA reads TGTGCCAGCAGGGCAGGGGGGGCTAACTATGGCTACACCTTC. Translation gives CASRAGGANYGYTF.

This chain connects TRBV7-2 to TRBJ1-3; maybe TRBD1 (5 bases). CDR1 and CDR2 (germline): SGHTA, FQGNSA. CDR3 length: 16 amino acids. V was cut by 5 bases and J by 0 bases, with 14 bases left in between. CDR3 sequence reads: CASSHSRGSSGNTIYF. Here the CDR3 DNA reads TGTGCCAGCAGCCATAGCCGGGGGAGCTCTGGAAACACCATATATTTT.

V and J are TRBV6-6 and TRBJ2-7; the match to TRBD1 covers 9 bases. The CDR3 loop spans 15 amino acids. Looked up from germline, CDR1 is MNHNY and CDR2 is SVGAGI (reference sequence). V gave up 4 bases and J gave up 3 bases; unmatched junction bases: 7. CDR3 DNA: TGTGCCAGCAGTTCCTTGACAGGGGGAGGCTACGAGCAGTACTTC. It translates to CASSSLTGGGYEQYF.

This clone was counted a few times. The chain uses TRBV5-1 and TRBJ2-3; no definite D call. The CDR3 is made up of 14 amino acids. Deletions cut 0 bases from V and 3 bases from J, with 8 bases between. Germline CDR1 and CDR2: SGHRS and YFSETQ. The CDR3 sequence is CASSLGAWTDTQYF. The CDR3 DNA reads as TGCGCCAGCAGCTTGGGCGCCTGGACAGATACGCAGTATTTT.

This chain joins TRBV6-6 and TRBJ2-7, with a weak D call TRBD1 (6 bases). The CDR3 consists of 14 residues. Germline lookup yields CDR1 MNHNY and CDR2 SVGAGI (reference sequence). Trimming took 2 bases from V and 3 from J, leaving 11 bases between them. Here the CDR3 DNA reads TGTGCCAGCAGTTACCCAGGGGAAAACTACGAGCAGTACTTC. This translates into CASSYPGENYEQYF.

The CDR3 loop is CASSRQTSTGELFF. In DNA, the CDR3 is TGTGCCAGCAGCCGACAGACTTCCACCGGGGAGCTGTTTTTT. The V and J genes are TRBV6-1 and TRBJ2-2; possible D gene TRBD1, 5 bases. V was trimmed by 6 bases and J by 4 bases, leaving 12 bases between them. From germline, CDR1 is MNHNS and CDR2 SASEGT. CDR3 size: 14 residues.

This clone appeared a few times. CDR3 sequence: CCEVGVTEAFF. The CDR3 nucleotides are TGTTGTGAGGTTGGGGTCACTGAAGCTTTCTTT. The V call is TRBV5-6, the J call TRBJ1-1; D unclear. The CDR3 extends over 11 amino acids. Germline-derived CDR1 and CDR2 are SGHDT and YYEEEE. The complete variable domain, with remaining parts taken from reference TRBV5-6 and TRBJ1-1, reads DAGVTQSPTHLIKTRGQQVTLRCSPKSGHDTVSWYQQALGQGPQFIFQYYEEEERQRGNFPDRFSGHQFPNYSSELNVNALLLGDSALYLCCEVGVTEAFFGQGTRLTVV.

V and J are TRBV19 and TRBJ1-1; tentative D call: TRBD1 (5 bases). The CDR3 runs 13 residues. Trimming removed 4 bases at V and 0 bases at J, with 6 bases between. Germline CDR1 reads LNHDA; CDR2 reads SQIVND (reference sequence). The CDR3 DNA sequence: TGTGCCAGTAGTACACAGGTGAACACTGAAGCTTTCTTT. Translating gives CASSTQVNTEAFF.

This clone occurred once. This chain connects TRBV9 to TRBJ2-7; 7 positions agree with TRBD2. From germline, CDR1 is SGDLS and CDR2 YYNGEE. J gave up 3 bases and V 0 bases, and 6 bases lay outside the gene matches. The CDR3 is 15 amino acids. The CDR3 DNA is TGTGCCAGCAGCGTAGGGGAGCGGGGCGTCTACGAGCAGTACTTC. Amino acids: CASSVGERGVYEQYF.

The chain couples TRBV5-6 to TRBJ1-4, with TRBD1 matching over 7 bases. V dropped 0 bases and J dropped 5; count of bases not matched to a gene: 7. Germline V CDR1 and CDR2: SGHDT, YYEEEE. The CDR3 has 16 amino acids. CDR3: CASSLVTGTANEKLFF. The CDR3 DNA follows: TGTGCCAGCAGCTTGGTTACCGGGACAGCGAATGAAAAACTGTTTTTT.